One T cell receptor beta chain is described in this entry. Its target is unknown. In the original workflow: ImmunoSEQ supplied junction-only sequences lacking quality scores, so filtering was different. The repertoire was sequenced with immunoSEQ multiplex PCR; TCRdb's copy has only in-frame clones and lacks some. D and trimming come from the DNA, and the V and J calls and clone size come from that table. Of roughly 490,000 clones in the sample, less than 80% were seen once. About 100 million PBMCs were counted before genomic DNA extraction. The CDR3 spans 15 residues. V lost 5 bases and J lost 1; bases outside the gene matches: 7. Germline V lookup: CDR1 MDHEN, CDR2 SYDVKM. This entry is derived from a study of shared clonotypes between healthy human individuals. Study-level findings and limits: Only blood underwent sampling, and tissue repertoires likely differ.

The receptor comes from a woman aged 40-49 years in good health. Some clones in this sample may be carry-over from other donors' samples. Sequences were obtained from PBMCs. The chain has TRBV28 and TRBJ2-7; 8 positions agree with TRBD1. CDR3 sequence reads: CASSLPDRVSYEQYF. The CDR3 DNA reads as TGTGCCAGCAGTCTACCGGACAGGGTTTCCTACGAGCAGTACTTC.